Only a few counts were recorded for the clone carrying this TCR beta chain. The sample is drawn from a study of blood T cell repertoires in COVID-19. Study in general: From the United States, Italy and Spain came samples of acute and convalescent COVID-19. In each case, the material was cDNA or gDNA derived from T cells, B-cell-depleted T cells, or PBMCs.

V was shortened by 0 bases and J by 3 bases, with 11 bases between the two germline ends. The CDR3 spans 15 residues. CDR1 LNHNV and CDR2 YYDKDF come from the germline V gene (reference sequence). Per the original methods: Estimation of nucleated cell counts was performed using reference gene primer amplification. Assay used: immunoSEQ multiplex PCR; TCRdb lists only in-frame clones, some missing. The DNA was the basis for D and trimming; V, J and clone size are from that table. The table includes a few hundred thousand clones, around 89% detected once. This TCR was recovered from a man in his 60s who had recovered from COVID-19. Sequenced material: peripheral blood. V and J are TRBV15 and TRBJ1-2; D remains ambiguous. The chain's CDR3 is CATSRDRNSHYGYTF. In DNA form, the CDR3 reads TGTGCCACCAGCAGAGATCGGAACAGCCACTATGGCTACACCTTC.